This T cell receptor beta chain is drawn from a study of blood T cell repertoires in COVID-19. Per the original data handling: Using reference gene primer amplification, nucleated cell counts were estimated. This table comes from immunoSEQ multiplex PCR, and its TCRdb copy is limited to in-frame clones, with some not included. The V and J calls and clone size were taken over from that table, and D and trimming were inferred from the DNA. The sample consists of 90,000 to 150,000 clones, about three quarters of them appearing once. The germline gives CDR1 SGHVS, CDR2 FNYEAQ. V lost 5 bases and J 3 bases, leaving 9 bases between the germline ends. The CDR3 is 13 residues long.

The TCR originated in a human donor with acute or convalescent COVID-19. The donor label of this sample is uncertain. The V gene is TRBV7-6, the J gene TRBJ2-3; D gene uncertain. Sequencing was performed on peripheral blood. As DNA, the CDR3 is TGTGCCAGCAGCGTCCGCGGTACAGATACGCAGTATTTT. Translated: CASSVRGTDTQYF.